This TCR beta chain was observed in a study of technical replicates of blood from a few donors. Germline V CDR1 and CDR2: LNHNV, YYDKDF (reference sequence). V dropped 3 bases and J dropped 0 bases, with 12 bases sitting between them. The CDR3 has 15 residues. Profiling relied on immunoSEQ multiplex PCR, and the TCRdb table lists in-frame clones only, not all of them. This sample yields about 76,000 clones, of which around 94% are seen a single time; about 0.38% belongs to the top ten. This TCR derives from a human donor in good health. Sequencing was done on a sample of T cells isolated from PBMCs. The gene calls are TRBV15 and TRBJ2-7; D is perhaps TRBD2 (5 bases). CDR3 in DNA: TGTGCCACCAGCAGTTCCGACGGGGTCTCCTACGAGCAGTACTTC. This translates into CATSSSDGVSYEQYF. Drawing the rest from reference TRBV15 and TRBJ2-7, the complete variable domain is DAMVIQNPRYQVTQFGKPVTLSCSQTLNHNVMYWYQQKSSQAPKLLFHYYDKDFNNEADTPDNFQSRRPNTSFCFLDIRSPGLGDTAMYLCATSSSDGVSYEQYFGPGTRLTVT.